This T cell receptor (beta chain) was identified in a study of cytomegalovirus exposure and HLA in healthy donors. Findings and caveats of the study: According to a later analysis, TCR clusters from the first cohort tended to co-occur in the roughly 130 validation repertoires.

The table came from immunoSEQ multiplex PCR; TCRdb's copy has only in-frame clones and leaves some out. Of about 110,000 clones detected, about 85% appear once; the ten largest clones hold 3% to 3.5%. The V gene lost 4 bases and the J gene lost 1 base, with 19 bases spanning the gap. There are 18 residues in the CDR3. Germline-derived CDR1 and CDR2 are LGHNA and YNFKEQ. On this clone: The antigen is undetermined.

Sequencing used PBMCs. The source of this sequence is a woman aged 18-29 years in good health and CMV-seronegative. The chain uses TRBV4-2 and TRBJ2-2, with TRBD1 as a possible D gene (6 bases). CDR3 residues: CASSPTGSMGLNTGELFF. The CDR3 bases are TGTGCCAGCAGCCCCACAGGGAGTATGGGATTGAACACCGGGGAGCTGTTTTTT.